The 21 T cell receptor beta chains reported below all come from one sample, sequenced in a study of blood T cell repertoires in COVID-19. The method was immunoSEQ multiplex PCR; TCRdb's version includes in-frame clones alone and lacks a portion of them. This table has around 140,000 clones, about 83% appearing once. The sample comprised PBMCs or T cells enriched from blood (not recorded which). These receptors were collected from a woman in her fifties or sixties with acute COVID-19.

CDR3 sequence: CASSSRGSNQPQHF. The DNA for the CDR3 is TGTGCCAGCAGTTCCCGGGGGAGCAATCAGCCCCAGCATTTT. This rearrangement joins TRBV25-1 to TRBJ1-5; possible D gene TRBD1, 5 bases. The V end lost 5 bases, the J end lost 1 base, and 9 bases lay between the germline ends. The CDR3 length is 14 residues. The germline V gene encodes CDR1 MGHDK and CDR2 SYGVNS.

This clone was seen more than once but under ten times. The gene calls are TRBV5-1 and TRBJ2-7; a weak D match, TRBD2 (6 bases). The CDR3 contains 14 residues. From germline, CDR1 is SGHRS and CDR2 YFSETQ. The V gene lost 6 bases and the J gene lost 0 bases, with 13 bases spanning the gap. As DNA, the CDR3 is TGCGCCAGCAACCGGGACTGGAGCTCCTACGAGCAGTACTTC. Amino acids: CASNRDWSSYEQYF.

This chain joins TRBV7-9 and TRBJ1-3; 9 bases fit TRBD1. Germline V CDR1 and CDR2: SEHNR, FQNEAQ (reference sequence). This CDR3 has 14 residues. The ends lost 5 bases at V and 6 bases at J; junction bases unmatched: 5. CDR3 amino acids: CASSVGQGANTIYF. Here the CDR3 DNA reads TGTGCCAGCAGCGTGGGACAGGGAGCAAACACCATATATTTT.

This chain uses TRBV27 with TRBJ2-1; no firm D call. This CDR3 region has 15 residues. Deletions cut 1 base from V and 4 bases from J, with 11 bases between. Germline assignment: CDR1 MNHEY and CDR2 SMNVEV (reference sequence). This chain's CDR3 is CASSLLAHMYNEQFF. In DNA form, the CDR3 reads TGTGCCAGCAGTTTATTGGCCCATATGTACAATGAGCAGTTCTTC.

CDR3 sequence: CASSLGRGDMNTEAFF. For the CDR3, the DNA is TGTGCCAGCAGCTTAGGCCGAGGAGATATGAACACTGAAGCTTTCTTT. The V gene is TRBV13, the J gene TRBJ1-1; D call uncertain. CDR1 is PRHDT and CDR2 is FYEKMQ in the germline V gene (reference sequence). The CDR3 is 16 residues long. Trimming removed 0 bases at V and 0 bases at J, with 11 bases between.

The chain has TRBV15 and TRBJ2-1; perhaps TRBD2 as D (5 bases). CDR3 length equals 13 residues. Germline CDR1 reads LNHNV; CDR2 reads YYDKDF (reference sequence). Trimming left V 3 bases short and J 6 bases short, with 9 bases between. The CDR3 spells CATSRDSLNEQFF. The CDR3 region has the DNA TGTGCCACCAGCAGGGACTCCCTCAATGAGCAGTTCTTC.

The chain combines TRBV24-1 with TRBJ1-5; 8 positions match TRBD1. After removal of 12 bases from V and 0 bases from J, the junction contained 18 bases not matched to a gene. Germline V gene lookup returns CDR1 KGHDR and CDR2 SFDVKD. The CDR3 has 18 amino acids. For the CDR3, the DNA is TGTGCCGCCCAAAAGGACAGGGAGGCTCATTATAGCAATCAGCCCCAGCATTTT. Translating it yields CAAQKDREAHYSNQPQHF.

The CDR3 nucleotides are TGTGCCAGCAGCCCTAGCGGGAGGCCTGAGCAGTTCTTC. Its translation: CASSPSGRPEQFF. The V call is TRBV9, the J call TRBJ2-1, with 11 bases fitting TRBD2. The junction had 3 bases not matched to a gene; V was cut back by 4 bases and J by 9 bases. The germline V gene has CDR1 SGDLS and CDR2 YYNGEE. This CDR3 contains 13 residues.

The chain combines TRBV10-3 with TRBJ2-7; D is unresolved. Germline CDR1 reads ENHRY; CDR2 reads SYGVKD. The CDR3 consists of 13 residues. V was clipped by 6 bases and J by 0 bases, with 9 bases between them. The DNA of the CDR3 is TGTGCCATCAGGTCTCTGAGCTCCTACGAGCAGTACTTC. Its protein is CAIRSLSSYEQYF.

This sequence joins TRBV5-4 and TRBJ2-2; TRBD2 might be the D (6 bases). The CDR3 is made up of 16 amino acids. Germline CDR1 is SGHNT and CDR2 is YYREEE (reference sequence). Trimming stripped 1 base from V and 1 base from J, with 11 bases between. The CDR3 here is CASSLWPAGNTGELFF. The CDR3 nucleotides read TGTGCCAGCAGCTTGTGGCCAGCGGGGAACACCGGGGAGCTGTTTTTT.

The chain uses TRBV5-1 and TRBJ1-3; no firm D call. The CDR3 is made up of 15 amino acids. The ends were cut back, 4 bases at V and 0 bases at J, with 11 bases in the middle. Germline CDR1 is SGHRS and CDR2 is YFSETQ. DNA for the CDR3: TGCGCCAGCAGCCCCGGACTGATCTCTGGAAACACCATATATTTT. It encodes CASSPGLISGNTIYF.

DNA of the CDR3: TGCGCCAGCAGCGCCCGCGGGGCTAACTATGGCTACACCTTC. Translation: CASSARGANYGYTF. The gene calls are TRBV10-2 and TRBJ1-2; the D is unclear. The CDR3 loop spans 14 amino acids. Trimming shortened V by 6 bases and J by 0 bases, and 11 bases separated the two germline ends. CDR1 is WSHSY, CDR2 SAAADI, per germline.

For the CDR3, the DNA is TGTGCCAGCAGCACATCCCGGGGGGATGAGCAGTTCTTC. The encoded protein is CASSTSRGDEQFF. The chain employs TRBV6-2 or TRBV6-3 and TRBJ2-1, with 7 nucleotides matching TRBD2. V shed 6 bases, J shed 8 bases, and the junction held 7 bases outside the gene matches. The CDR3 runs 13 residues. From germline, CDR1 is MNHEY and CDR2 SVGEGT.

The rearrangement joins TRBV7-9 to TRBJ2-7; 12 nucleotides align to TRBD2. The V segment lost 4 bases and the J segment 1 base; nucleotides outside the gene matches: 8. CDR1 is SEHNR, CDR2 FQNEAQ, per germline (reference sequence). This CDR3 has 17 amino acids. The CDR3 coding sequence is TGTGCCAGCAGCTCCAGACTAGCGGGAGAGCGGTCCTACGAGCAGTACTTC. It encodes CASSSRLAGERSYEQYF. Variable domain in full (rest from reference TRBV7-9 and TRBJ2-7): DTGVSQNPRHKITKRGQNVTFRCDPISEHNRLYWYRQTLGQGPEFLTYFQNEAQLEKSRLLSDRFSAERPKGSFSTLEIQRTEQGDSAMYLCASSSRLAGERSYEQYFGPGTRLTVT.

This chain links TRBV4-3 with TRBJ2-1; D possibly corresponds to TRBD2 (6 bases). CDR3 length: 14 residues. Germline lookup yields CDR1 LGHNA and CDR2 YSLEER. V was trimmed by 4 bases and J by 8 bases, leaving 15 bases between them. For the CDR3, the DNA is TGCGCCAGCAGCCTGCGGACTACCTGGGATGAGCAGTTCTTC. This sequence encodes CASSLRTTWDEQFF.

V gene TRBV4-3 combines with J gene TRBJ2-1; TRBD2 matches at 7 bases. The CDR3 length is 18 residues. The V segment lost 2 bases and the J segment 5 bases; nucleotides outside the gene matches: 15. CDR1 and CDR2 from the germline V gene are LGHNA and YSLEER. The DNA of the CDR3 is TGCGCCAGCAGCCAAAATACCGGGGCTAGCGGAGACCACAATGAGCAGTTCTTC. Translation gives CASSQNTGASGDHNEQFF.

V usage is TRBV9 and J usage is TRBJ1-3, with D possibly matching TRBD1 (6 bases). The germline gives CDR1 SGDLS, CDR2 YYNGEE. Deletions cut 6 bases from V and 1 base from J, with 11 bases between. This CDR3 spans 14 amino acids. The chain's CDR3 is CASTQGTSGNTIYF. The CDR3 DNA reads TGTGCCAGCACACAGGGTACTTCTGGAAACACCATATATTTT.

The chain couples TRBV27 to TRBJ2-2, with 10 bases lining up with TRBD1. The CDR3 sequence is 15 residues long. J gave up 5 bases and V 8 bases, and 8 bases lay outside the gene matches. Per the germline V gene, CDR1 is MNHEY and CDR2 is SMNVEV (reference sequence). The CDR3 sequence: CASCPWTGGTGELFF. CDR3 in DNA: TGTGCCAGCTGCCCCTGGACAGGGGGTACCGGGGAGCTGTTTTTT.

The chain employs TRBV4-2 and TRBJ2-7; possibly TRBD2 for D (5 bases). V lost 0 bases, J lost 5 bases, and 20 bases lay in between. Germline values: CDR1 LGHNA, CDR2 YNFKEQ. The CDR3 totals 17 residues. The CDR3 loop reads CASSQDRRERKRHEQYF. The CDR3, as DNA: TGTGCCAGCAGCCAAGACCGACGTGAGCGGAAAAGACACGAGCAGTACTTC.

V is TRBV6-5 and J is TRBJ2-7, with TRBD1 matching 8 bases. Germline V gives CDR1 MNHEY, CDR2 SVGAGI. Unmatched junction bases numbered 7, after V lost 7 bases and J lost 5 bases. The CDR3 runs 13 residues. The CDR3 reads CASTETGEHEQYF. In nucleotides, the CDR3 is TGTGCCAGCACCGAGACAGGGGAGCACGAGCAGTACTTC.

The V and J genes are TRBV10-1 and TRBJ2-7; D is possibly TRBD1 (5 bases). From germline, CDR1 is WNHNN and CDR2 SYGVQD (reference sequence). This CDR3 spans 13 amino acids. V was cut by 5 bases and J by 1 base, with 9 bases left in between. The CDR3 loop reads CASSQGPSYEQYF. Here the CDR3 DNA reads TGCGCCAGCAGTCAGGGCCCATCCTACGAGCAGTACTTC.